The next 30 T cell receptor beta chains were all read from a single sample in a study of Graves' ophthalmopathy and Graves' hyperthyroidism. Using RNA transcripts, the TCR beta CDR3 regions were amplified. Second-round multiplex PCR came after first-round RT-PCR with HTBI primers. TCRdb processed the multiplex PCR reads anew with MiXCR; each CDR3 protein has one entry. Of around 590,000 distinct CDR3 sequences detected, less than 45% appear once; the ten largest clones hold approximately 4.1%. The specimen was peripheral blood or thyroid tissue (not recorded which). The receptors come from an adult man with Graves' hyperthyroidism.

This clonotype was counted many times. The V call is TRBV6-1, the J call TRBJ1-6; D unclear. Germline V gene lookup returns CDR1 MNHNS and CDR2 SASEGT. The CDR3 contains 14 residues. V lost 1 base to trimming and J lost 5 bases, with 6 bases between them. CDR3 in amino acids: CASSEGGNNSPLHF. The CDR3 DNA is TGTGCCAGCAGTGAAGGGGGTAATAATTCACCCCTCCACTTT.

This clonotype was picked up many times. This rearrangement joins TRBV6-5 to TRBJ2-2; 7 nucleotides align to TRBD1. CDR1 is MNHEY and CDR2 is SVGAGI in the germline V gene. The J segment lost 3 bases and the V segment lost 5 bases, leaving 9 bases of the junction unmatched. The CDR3 is 16 residues long. CDR3 bases: TGTGCCAGCAGTAGGGGGCGGGCAGTCCACACCGGGGAGCTGTTTTTT. Protein product: CASSRGRAVHTGELFF.

There are many counts of this clonotype. This chain connects TRBV7-9 to TRBJ2-7; no clear D gene. The germline CDR1 and CDR2 sequences are SEHNR and FQNEAQ (reference sequence). The CDR3 totals 12 residues. The V gene lost 4 bases and the J gene lost 2 bases, with 6 bases spanning the gap. The CDR3 reads CASSSNTYEQYF. DNA for the CDR3: TGTGCCAGCAGCTCTAATACCTACGAGCAGTACTTC.

Notes on this clonotype: The junction and the germline gene differ at one end; a read error may be behind it. This chain connects TRBV7-9 to TRBJ1-6, with 7 nucleotides matching TRBD1. The germline gives CDR1 SEHNR, CDR2 FQNEAQ (reference sequence). The CDR3 sequence is 17 residues long. The CDR3 here is CASSPRSLGTVNSPPHF. The CDR3 coding sequence is TGTGCCAGCAGCCCAAGGAGCTTAGGGACAGTAAATTCACCCCCCCACTTT.

This clonotype has just a few counts. The chain recombines TRBV10-3 with TRBJ2-1, with 13 positions matching TRBD2. J gave up 6 bases and V 4 bases, and 0 bases lay outside the gene matches. This CDR3 spans 14 amino acids. Germline-derived CDR1 and CDR2 are ENHRY and SYGVKD. Here the CDR3 DNA reads TGTGCCATCAGTGGACTAGCGGGAGGCAATGAGCAGTTCTTC. As protein: CAISGLAGGNEQFF.

The V and J genes are TRBV6-6 and TRBJ2-7; 7 bases are shared with TRBD1. With V trimmed by 0 bases and J by 1 base, 3 bases remained unmatched. CDR1 is MNHNY, CDR2 SVGAGI, per germline (reference sequence). This CDR3 comprises 15 residues. The CDR3 region is CASSYSGQESYEQYF. CDR3 coding DNA: TGTGCCAGCAGTTACTCTGGACAGGAATCCTACGAGCAGTACTTC.

This clonotype was found many times. V is TRBV7-3 and J is TRBJ2-6; D gene uncertain. Germline CDR1 reads SGHTA; CDR2 reads FQGTGA. Between the trimmed V and J ends, which lost 7 bases and 0 bases, there was a span of 13 bases. The length of the CDR3 is 16 residues. CDR3: CASIPSVISGANVLTF. The CDR3 DNA reads as TGTGCCAGCATCCCATCTGTGATCTCTGGGGCCAACGTCCTGACTTTC.

This chain joins TRBV20-1 and TRBJ2-3; 7 nucleotides match TRBD2. The CDR3 consists of 16 residues. V shed 0 bases and J 2 bases; nucleotides not matched to a gene: 8. Germline lookup yields CDR1 DFQATT and CDR2 SNEGSKA (reference sequence). As DNA, the CDR3 is TGCAGTGCTAGAGATCCACAAGCGGGAAACACAGATACGCAGTATTTT. It translates to CSARDPQAGNTDTQYF.

The gene calls are TRBV29-1 and TRBJ2-3, with TRBD1 identical over 9 bases. CDR1 SQVTM and CDR2 ANQGSEA come from the germline V gene. J was trimmed by 3 bases and V by 1 base; bases with no gene match: 2. The CDR3 is 14 residues long. CDR3: CSVEGQGVTDTQYF. The DNA of the CDR3 is TGCAGCGTTGAAGGACAGGGGGTTACAGATACGCAGTATTTT.

This clonotype was seen many times. The CDR3 coding sequence is TGTGCCAGCAGTCAACCTAATGAAAAACTGTTTTTT. Protein: CASSQPNEKLFF. This sequence joins TRBV12-3 or TRBV12-4 and TRBJ1-4; unclear D gene. The V gene lost 5 bases and the J gene lost 3 bases, with 4 bases spanning the gap. This CDR3 comprises 12 residues.

This clonotype was seen a single time. This chain links TRBV7-4 with TRBJ1-6; 8 nucleotides match TRBD1. This CDR3 has 17 residues. The V gene end was trimmed by 6 bases and the J gene end by 0 bases; junction bases not matched to a gene: 7. The germline gives CDR1 SGHVT, CDR2 SQSDAQ. The CDR3 region is CASSDRGGLSYNSPLHF. The CDR3 bases are TGTGCCAGCAGTGACAGGGGAGGGCTCTCCTATAATTCACCCCTCCACTTT. The full variable domain, with the rest looked up from reference TRBV7-4 and TRBJ1-6, is GAGVSQSPRYKVAKRGRDVALRCDSISGHVTLYWYRQTLGQGSEVLTYSQSDAQRDKSGRPSGRFSAERPERSVSTLKIQRTEQGDSAVYLCASSDRGGLSYNSPLHFGNGTRLTVT.

This clonotype appeared a few times. The J gene is TRBJ1-1, the V gene TRBV20-1; TRBD1 aligns across 7 bases. Unmatched junction bases numbered 3, after V lost 2 bases and J lost 0 bases. CDR1 is DFQATT and CDR2 is SNEGSKA in the germline V gene (reference sequence). This CDR3 is 14 amino acids long. The CDR3 reads CSARQGGMNTEAFF. For the CDR3, the DNA is TGCAGTGCTAGACAGGGGGGTATGAACACTGAAGCTTTCTTT.

This clonotype has at least ten counts. This rearrangement joins TRBV7-6 to TRBJ2-7; D not certain. V gave up 2 bases and J gave up 5 bases, with 10 bases separating them. Germline assignment: CDR1 SGHVS and CDR2 FNYEAQ. The CDR3 is 13 residues long. The CDR3 nucleotides are TGTGCCAGCAGCTTATTTACGCGCGACGAGCAGTACTTC. The encoded protein is CASSLFTRDEQYF.

This rearrangement joins TRBV19 to TRBJ1-5, with D possibly matching TRBD1 (5 bases). Trimming took 3 bases from V and 7 from J, leaving 13 bases between them. CDR1 and CDR2 from the germline V gene are LNHDA and SQIVND (reference sequence). This CDR3 region has 14 residues. This chain's CDR3 is CASSITGTGQPQHF. For the CDR3, the DNA is TGTGCCAGTAGTATTACTGGGACGGGGCAGCCCCAGCATTTT.

This clonotype was counted ten times or more. The gene calls are TRBV19 and TRBJ2-2, with D possibly being TRBD2 (6 bases). V lost 4 bases, J lost 3 bases, and 15 bases lay in between. This CDR3 contains 16 residues. CDR1 is LNHDA and CDR2 is SQIVND in the germline V gene (reference sequence). The CDR3 bases are TGTGCCAGTAGTAGACCAGGGACGGGGGACACCGGGGAGCTGTTTTTT. Protein: CASSRPGTGDTGELFF. The full variable domain, its missing parts supplied by reference TRBV19 and TRBJ2-2, is DGGITQSPKYLFRKEGQNVTLSCEQNLNHDAMYWYRQDPGQGLRLIYYSQIVNDFQKGDIAEGYSVSREKKESFPLTVTSAQKNPTAFYLCASSRPGTGDTGELFFGEGSRLTVL.

This clonotype appeared a few times. The V call is TRBV24-1, the J call TRBJ2-1, with 7 bases aligning to TRBD2. J lost 0 bases, V lost 5 bases, and 12 bases had no gene match. CDR1 and CDR2 from the germline V gene are KGHDR and SFDVKD. The CDR3 length is 18 residues. Written as DNA, the CDR3 is TGTGCCACCAGTGGTGGGGGTCTAGCGGCATACTCCTACAATGAGCAGTTCTTC. This sequence encodes CATSGGGLAAYSYNEQFF.

This clonotype was picked up a small number of times. The chain uses TRBV7-2 and TRBJ1-2; no firm D call. The CDR3 runs to 14 residues. The ends were cut back, 1 base at V and 2 bases at J, with 8 bases in the middle. Looked up from germline, CDR1 is SGHTA and CDR2 is FQGNSA. The CDR3 DNA reads as TGTGCCAGCAGCTTAGATAGGATGAACTATGGCTACACCTTC. Amino acids: CASSLDRMNYGYTF.

Here the CDR3 reads CASIGDSLNTGELFF. CDR3 DNA: TGTGCCAGCATCGGGGACAGTTTGAACACCGGGGAGCTGTTTTTT. The chain carries TRBV25-1 and TRBJ2-2; the match to TRBD1 covers 7 bases. Trimming took 7 bases from V and 1 from J; bases not matched to a gene: 6. The CDR3 runs to 15 residues. Germline CDR1 reads MGHDK; CDR2 reads SYGVNS.

This clonotype was counted ten times or more. The chain recombines TRBV5-6 with TRBJ1-5; 7 positions agree with TRBD1. The CDR3 covers 15 residues. Trimming took 4 bases from V and 4 from J; bases not matched to a gene: 8. Germline V lookup: CDR1 SGHDT, CDR2 YYEEEE. The DNA for the CDR3 is TGTGCCAGCAGCAAAGACAGGGAAGGGAATCAGCCCCAGCATTTT. This encodes CASSKDREGNQPQHF.

This clonotype was counted between two and nine times. The chain carries TRBV28 and TRBJ1-2, with D unresolved. Trimming removed 3 bases at V and 0 bases at J, with 11 bases between. CDR1 and CDR2 (germline): MDHEN, SYDVKM. CDR3 length equals 15 residues. The CDR3 loop is CASSFETEPNYGYTF. The CDR3 DNA reads as TGTGCCAGCAGTTTTGAGACTGAGCCTAACTATGGCTACACCTTC.

About this clonotype: Possible read error: a much larger clone is one base away. The rearrangement joins TRBV10-1 to TRBJ1-3; D not resolved. CDR1 is WNHNN and CDR2 is SYGVQD in the germline V gene (reference sequence). The CDR3 is 12 amino acids. CDR3 protein: CASGDPGNTIYF. The CDR3 DNA reads TGCGCCAGCGGTGATCCTGGAAACACCATATATTTT.

This clonotype was recorded a few times. The chain recombines TRBV7-9 with TRBJ1-1; 8 nucleotides align to TRBD1. This CDR3 has 15 residues. With 11 bases clipped from V and 1 base from J, the junction kept 12 bases outside the gene matches. Looked up from germline, CDR1 is SEHNR and CDR2 is FQNEAQ (reference sequence). CDR3 in amino acids: CAWSVPDRGNTEAFF. CDR3 DNA sequence: TGTGCCTGGAGTGTACCTGACAGGGGGAACACTGAAGCTTTCTTT.

This clonotype was found a few times. The J gene is TRBJ2-7, the V gene TRBV7-9; D is perhaps TRBD2 (6 bases). Germline V lookup: CDR1 SEHNR, CDR2 FQNEAQ (reference sequence). V lost 1 base and J 3 bases, leaving 10 bases between the germline ends. The length of the CDR3 is 14 residues. CDR3 nucleotide sequence: TGTGCCAGCAGCTTAGGGACTATGAACTACGAGCAGTACTTC. The encoded protein is CASSLGTMNYEQYF.

This clonotype was observed many times. This rearrangement joins TRBV6-5 to TRBJ1-2; possibly TRBD1 for D (6 bases). Germline V CDR1 and CDR2: MNHEY, SVGAGI. V lost 2 bases, J lost 4 bases, and 8 bases lay in between. CDR3 length: 13 residues. CDR3 sequence reads: CASSYGTRYGYTF. The CDR3 nucleotides read TGTGCCAGCAGTTACGGGACACGCTATGGCTACACCTTC.

The table lists this clonotype with many counts. This rearrangement joins TRBV2 to TRBJ1-5, with 8 bases that match TRBD1. The CDR3 totals 14 residues. Germline V gives CDR1 SNHLY, CDR2 FYNNEI. The V segment lost 6 bases and the J segment 4 bases; nucleotides outside the gene matches: 5. The CDR3 loop reads CASSRQGSNQPQHF. CDR3 nucleotides: TGTGCCAGCAGCCGACAGGGGAGTAATCAGCCCCAGCATTTT.

This clonotype was seen many times. The V and J genes are TRBV20-1 and TRBJ2-2, with D perhaps matching TRBD1 (5 bases). V was shortened by 3 bases and J by 2 bases, with 7 bases between the two germline ends. CDR1 DFQATT and CDR2 SNEGSKA come from the germline V gene (reference sequence). The CDR3 is made up of 13 amino acids. CDR3 sequence: CSARDTNTGELFF. The CDR3 nucleotides are TGCAGTGCTAGGGACACCAACACCGGGGAGCTGTTTTTT.

Comments on this clonotype: Compared with germline, one end of the junction differs, possibly owing to a read error. The V call is TRBV7-3, the J call TRBJ1-1; D call uncertain. Germline values: CDR1 SGHTA, CDR2 FQGTGA. This CDR3 region has 14 residues. CDR3 nucleotides: TGTGCCAGCACCTTAACCCGAAAAAACACTGAAGCTTTCTTT. Amino acid sequence: CASTLTRKNTEAFF.

CDR3 bases: TGTGCCAGCAGACAGGGGCCTTCTAACTATGGCTACACCTTC. Its translation is CASRQGPSNYGYTF. V is TRBV2 and J is TRBJ1-2; TRBD1 matches at 7 bases. The trim removed 6 bases at V and 0 bases at J, leaving 4 bases unmatched. Germline assignment: CDR1 SNHLY and CDR2 FYNNEI. CDR3 length: 14 amino acids.

In its sample, this clonotype was seen a few times. CDR3 in DNA: TGTGCCGCCAGGGATACCTATGGCTACACCTTC. This encodes CAARDTYGYTF. The chain employs TRBV19 and TRBJ1-2; D possibly corresponds to TRBD1 (5 bases). From germline, CDR1 is LNHDA and CDR2 SQIVND (reference sequence). Trimming pared 11 bases from V and 4 bases from J, leaving 11 bases between. The CDR3 sequence is 11 residues long.

This clonotype appeared many times. The rearrangement links TRBV5-8 to TRBJ1-3, with unresolved D. V lost 1 base to trimming and J lost 2 bases, with 10 bases between them. Per germline, CDR1 SGHTS and CDR2 YDEGEE. The CDR3 covers 15 residues. The CDR3: CASSLWGNPGNTIYF. The CDR3, as DNA: TGTGCCAGCAGCTTGTGGGGAAATCCTGGAAACACCATATATTTT. Full variable domain (remainder filled in from reference TRBV5-8 and TRBJ1-3): EAGVTQSPTHLIKTRGQQATLRCSPISGHTSVYWYQQALGLGLQFLLWYDEGEERNRGNFPPRFSGRQFPNYSSELNVNALELEDSALYLCASSLWGNPGNTIYFGEGSWLTVV.